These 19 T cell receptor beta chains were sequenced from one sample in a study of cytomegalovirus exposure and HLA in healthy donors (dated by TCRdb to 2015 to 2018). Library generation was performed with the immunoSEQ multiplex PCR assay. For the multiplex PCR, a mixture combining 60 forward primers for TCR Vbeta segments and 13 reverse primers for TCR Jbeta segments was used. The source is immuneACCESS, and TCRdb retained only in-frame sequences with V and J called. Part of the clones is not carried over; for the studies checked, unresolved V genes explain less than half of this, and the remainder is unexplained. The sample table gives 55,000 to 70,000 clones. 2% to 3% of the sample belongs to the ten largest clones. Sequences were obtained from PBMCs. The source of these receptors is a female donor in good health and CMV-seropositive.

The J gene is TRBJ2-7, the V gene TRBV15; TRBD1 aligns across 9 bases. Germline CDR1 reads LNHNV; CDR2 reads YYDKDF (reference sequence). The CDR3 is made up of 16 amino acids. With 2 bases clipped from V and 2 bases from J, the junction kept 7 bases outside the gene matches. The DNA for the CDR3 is TGTGCCACCAGCAGAACACCGGGACAGGGTCCCTACGAGCAGTACTTC. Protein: CATSRTPGQGPYEQYF.

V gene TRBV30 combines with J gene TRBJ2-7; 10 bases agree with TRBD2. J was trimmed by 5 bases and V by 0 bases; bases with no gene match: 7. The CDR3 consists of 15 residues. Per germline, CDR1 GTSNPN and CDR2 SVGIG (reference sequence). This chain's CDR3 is CAWSVLAGFADEQYF. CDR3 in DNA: TGTGCCTGGAGTGTACTAGCGGGATTCGCCGACGAGCAGTACTTC. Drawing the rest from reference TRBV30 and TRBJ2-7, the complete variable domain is SQTIHQWPATLVQPVGSPLSLECTVEGTSNPNLYWYRQAAGRGLQLLFYSVGIGQISSEVPQNLSASRPQDRQFILSSKKLLLSDSGFYLCAWSVLAGFADEQYFGPGTRLTVT.

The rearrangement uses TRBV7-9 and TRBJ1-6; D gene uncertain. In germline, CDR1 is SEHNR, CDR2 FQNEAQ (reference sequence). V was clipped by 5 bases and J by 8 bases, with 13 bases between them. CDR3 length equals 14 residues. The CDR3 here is CASSPGRTDSPLHF. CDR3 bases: TGTGCCAGCAGCCCGGGCCGGACTGATTCACCCCTCCACTTT.

In DNA form, the CDR3 reads TGCAGTGCTAGAGCTGATACGCAGTATTTT. The encoded protein is CSARADTQYF. The chain joins TRBV20-1 to TRBJ2-3; unclear D gene. The ends were cut back, 1 base at V and 6 bases at J, with 2 bases in the middle. This CDR3 contains 10 residues. Germline CDR1 is DFQATT and CDR2 is SNEGSKA (reference sequence).

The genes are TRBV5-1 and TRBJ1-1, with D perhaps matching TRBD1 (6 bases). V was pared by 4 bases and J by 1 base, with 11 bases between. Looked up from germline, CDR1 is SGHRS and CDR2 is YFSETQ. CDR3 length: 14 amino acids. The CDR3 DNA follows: TGCGCCAGCAGCCCTGGACAGCCGAACACTGAAGCTTTCTTT. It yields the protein CASSPGQPNTEAFF.

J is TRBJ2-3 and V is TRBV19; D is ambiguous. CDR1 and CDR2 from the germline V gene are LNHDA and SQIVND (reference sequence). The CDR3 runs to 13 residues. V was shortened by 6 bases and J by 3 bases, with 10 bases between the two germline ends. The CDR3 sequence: CASRLTSTDTQYF. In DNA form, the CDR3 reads TGTGCCAGTAGACTGACATCGACAGATACGCAGTATTTT. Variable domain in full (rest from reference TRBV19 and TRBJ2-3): DGGITQSPKYLFRKEGQNVTLSCEQNLNHDAMYWYRQDPGQGLRLIYYSQIVNDFQKGDIAEGYSVSREKKESFPLTVTSAQKNPTAFYLCASRLTSTDTQYFGPGTRLTVL.

The CDR3 region is CASRLAGAYEQYF. CDR3 nucleotide sequence: TGTGCCAGTAGACTAGCGGGAGCCTACGAGCAGTACTTC. V usage is TRBV28 and J usage is TRBJ2-7; TRBD2 matches at 12 bases. Germline CDR1 MDHEN, CDR2 SYDVKM. This CDR3 has 13 residues. With V trimmed by 9 bases and J by 2 bases, 2 bases remained unmatched.

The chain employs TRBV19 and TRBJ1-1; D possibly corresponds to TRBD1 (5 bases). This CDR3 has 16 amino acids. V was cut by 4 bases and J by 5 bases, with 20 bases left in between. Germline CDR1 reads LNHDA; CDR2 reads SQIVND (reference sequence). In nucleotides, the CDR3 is TGTGCCAGTAGTAAGTTATACGACCAGGGTGGGACTGAAGCTTTCTTT. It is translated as CASSKLYDQGGTEAFF.

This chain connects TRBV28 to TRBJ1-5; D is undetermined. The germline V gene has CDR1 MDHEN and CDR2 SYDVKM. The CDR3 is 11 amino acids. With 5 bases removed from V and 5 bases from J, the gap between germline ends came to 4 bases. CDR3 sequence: CASSQDQPQHF. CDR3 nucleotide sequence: TGTGCCAGCAGTCAGGATCAGCCCCAGCATTTT.

The CDR3 bases are TGTGCCAGCAGCTTGGGACAGGGCGACAATGAGCAGTTCTTC. Its translation is CASSLGQGDNEQFF. The chain employs TRBV7-6 and TRBJ2-1, with 9 bases that match TRBD1. Trimming took 3 bases from V and 5 from J; bases not matched to a gene: 2. The CDR3 spans 14 residues. The germline V gene has CDR1 SGHVS and CDR2 FNYEAQ. Filled out from reference TRBV7-6 and TRBJ2-1, the complete variable domain reads GAGVSQSPRYKVTKRGQDVALRCDPISGHVSLYWYRQALGQGPEFLTYFNYEAQQDKSGLPNDRFSAERPEGSISTLTIQRTEQRDSAMYRCASSLGQGDNEQFFGPGTRLTVL.

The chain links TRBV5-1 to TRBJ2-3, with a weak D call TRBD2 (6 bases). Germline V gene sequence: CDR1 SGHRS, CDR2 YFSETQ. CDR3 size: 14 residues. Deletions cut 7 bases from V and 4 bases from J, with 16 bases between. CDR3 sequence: CASGLQDQPDTQYF. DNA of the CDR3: TGCGCCAGCGGACTACAGGATCAGCCAGATACGCAGTATTTT.

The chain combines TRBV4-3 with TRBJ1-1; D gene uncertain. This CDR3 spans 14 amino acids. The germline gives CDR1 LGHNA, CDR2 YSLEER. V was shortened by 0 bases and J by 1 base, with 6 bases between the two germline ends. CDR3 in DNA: TGCGCCAGCAGCCAAGATCTCGGGAACACTGAAGCTTTCTTT. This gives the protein CASSQDLGNTEAFF.

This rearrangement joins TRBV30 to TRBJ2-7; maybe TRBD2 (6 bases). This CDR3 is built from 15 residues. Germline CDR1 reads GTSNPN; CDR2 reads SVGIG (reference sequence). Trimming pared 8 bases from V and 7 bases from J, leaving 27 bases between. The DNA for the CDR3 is TGTGCCGGCGCACCCCCCAGGCGCGGGACGGGAGAGCAGTACTTC. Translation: CAGAPPRRGTGEQYF.

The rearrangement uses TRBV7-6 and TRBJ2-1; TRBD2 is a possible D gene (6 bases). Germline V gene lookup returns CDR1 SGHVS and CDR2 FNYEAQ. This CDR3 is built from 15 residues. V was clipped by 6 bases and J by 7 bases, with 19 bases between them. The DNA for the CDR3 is TGTGCCAGCAGTTTACCGGGGACTGGGGGTAATGAGCAGTTCTTC. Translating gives CASSLPGTGGNEQFF.

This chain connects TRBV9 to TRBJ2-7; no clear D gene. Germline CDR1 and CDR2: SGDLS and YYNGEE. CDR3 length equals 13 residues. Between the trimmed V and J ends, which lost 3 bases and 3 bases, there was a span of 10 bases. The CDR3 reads CASSAFSGYEQYF. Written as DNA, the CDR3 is TGTGCCAGCAGCGCTTTCTCCGGCTACGAGCAGTACTTC.

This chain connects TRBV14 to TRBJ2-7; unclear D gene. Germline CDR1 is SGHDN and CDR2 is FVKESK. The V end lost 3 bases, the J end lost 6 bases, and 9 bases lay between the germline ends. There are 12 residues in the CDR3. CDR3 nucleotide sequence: TGTGCCAGCAGCCAGCCGCCGAGCGAGCAGTACTTC. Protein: CASSQPPSEQYF.

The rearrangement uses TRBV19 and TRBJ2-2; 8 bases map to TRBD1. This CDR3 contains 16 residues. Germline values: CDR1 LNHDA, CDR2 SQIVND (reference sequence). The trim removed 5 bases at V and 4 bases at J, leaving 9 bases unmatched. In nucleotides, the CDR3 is TGTGCCAGTAGTGGGGGGCAGGGGGCCGGCACCGGGGAGCTGTTTTTT. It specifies CASSGGQGAGTGELFF.

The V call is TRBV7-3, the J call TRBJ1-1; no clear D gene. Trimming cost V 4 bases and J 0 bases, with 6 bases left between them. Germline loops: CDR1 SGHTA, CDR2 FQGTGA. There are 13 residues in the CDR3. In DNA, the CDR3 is TGTGCCAGCAGCTATACAGTGAACACTGAAGCTTTCTTT. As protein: CASSYTVNTEAFF. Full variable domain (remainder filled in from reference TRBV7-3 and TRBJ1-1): GAGVSQTPSNKVTEKGKYVELRCDPISGHTALYWYRQSLGQGPEFLIYFQGTGAADDSGLPNDRFFAVRPEGSVSTLKIQRTERGDSAVYLCASSYTVNTEAFFGQGTRLTVV.

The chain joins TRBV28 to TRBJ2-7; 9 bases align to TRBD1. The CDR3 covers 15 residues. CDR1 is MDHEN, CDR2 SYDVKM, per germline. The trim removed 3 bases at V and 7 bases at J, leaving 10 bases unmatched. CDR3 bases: TGTGCCAGCAGTTTGGGGACAGGGCAAGTTGGAGAGCAGTACTTC. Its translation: CASSLGTGQVGEQYF.